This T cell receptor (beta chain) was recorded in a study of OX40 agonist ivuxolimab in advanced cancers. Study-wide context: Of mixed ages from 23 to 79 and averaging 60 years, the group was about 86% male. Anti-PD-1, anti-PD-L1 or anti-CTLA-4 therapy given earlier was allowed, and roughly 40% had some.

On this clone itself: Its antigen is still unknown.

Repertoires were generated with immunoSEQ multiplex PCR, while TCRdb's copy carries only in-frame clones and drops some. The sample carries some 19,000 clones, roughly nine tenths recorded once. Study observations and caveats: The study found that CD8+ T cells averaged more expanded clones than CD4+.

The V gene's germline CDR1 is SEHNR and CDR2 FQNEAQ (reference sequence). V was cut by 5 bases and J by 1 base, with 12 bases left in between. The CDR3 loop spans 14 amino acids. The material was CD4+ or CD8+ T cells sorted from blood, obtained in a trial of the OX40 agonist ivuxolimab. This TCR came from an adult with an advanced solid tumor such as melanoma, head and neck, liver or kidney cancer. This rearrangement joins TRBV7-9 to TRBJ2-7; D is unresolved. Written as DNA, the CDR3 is TGTGCCAGCAGCCCCCCAGGCCCTTCCTACGAGCAGTACTTC. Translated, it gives CASSPPGPSYEQYF.